A single sample is the source of the 27 T cell receptor beta chains below, sequenced in a study of radiotherapy plus CTLA-4 blockade in lung cancer. Using immunoSEQ multiplex PCR, the repertoire was profiled, and TCRdb retains in-frame clones only, with some absent. Altogether about 62,000 clones are present, approximately 76% being singletons, with the ten largest covering approximately 2.9%. The input for sequencing was peripheral blood, taken from a patient treated with radiotherapy plus ipilimumab. Receptor source: a human donor with non-small cell lung cancer who had a complete response to radiotherapy plus ipilimumab.

The chain carries TRBV7-9 and TRBJ1-1; TRBD1 matches 7 bases. Germline CDR1 reads SEHNR; CDR2 reads FQNEAQ (reference sequence). V was clipped by 5 bases and J by 5 bases; unmatched bases: 8. CDR3 length equals 14 residues. CDR3 residues: CASSLTGFVTEAFF. CDR3 nucleotides: TGTGCCAGCAGCCTGACAGGGTTCGTGACTGAAGCTTTCTTT.

As to this clone: At one end, the junction sequence differs from germline, possibly due to a read error. This chain joins TRBV10-3 and TRBJ2-5, with 11 bases that match TRBD1. The CDR3 is made up of 17 amino acids. Germline-derived CDR1 and CDR2 are ENHRY and SYGVKD. Here the CDR3 reads CAISDVRDRGYQETQYF. In nucleotides, the CDR3 is TGTGCCATCAGTGACGTGCGGGACAGGGGGTACCAGGAGACCCAGTACTTC.

The V and J genes are TRBV27 and TRBJ2-2; TRBD2 might be the D (5 bases). Germline loops: CDR1 MNHEY, CDR2 SMNVEV (reference sequence). This CDR3 has 14 residues. Trimming shortened V by 6 bases and J by 3 bases, and 11 bases separated the two germline ends. This chain's CDR3 is CASSPGVYTGELFF. CDR3 in DNA: TGTGCCAGCAGCCCCGGGGTTTACACCGGGGAGCTGTTTTTT.

The rearrangement uses TRBV7-2 and TRBJ2-7; TRBD1 is a possible D gene (6 bases). The CDR3 is 15 residues long. V lost 5 bases to trimming and J lost 0 bases, with 14 bases between them. Germline V gene lookup returns CDR1 SGHTA and CDR2 FQGNSA. This CDR3 reads CASSRISDSSYEQYF. In nucleotides, the CDR3 is TGTGCCAGCAGCCGTATCTCGGACAGCTCCTACGAGCAGTACTTC.

The chain employs TRBV5-1 and TRBJ2-7, with D perhaps matching TRBD1 (6 bases). The V end lost 4 bases, the J end lost 5 bases, and 19 bases lay between the germline ends. CDR1 SGHRS and CDR2 YFSETQ come from the germline V gene. This CDR3 region has 15 residues. CDR3 nucleotides: TGCGCCAGCAGCCCGTCCGGGACACCTATCAACGAGCAGTACTTC. This sequence encodes CASSPSGTPINEQYF. Together with reference TRBV5-1 and TRBJ2-7, the CDR3 gives the full variable domain: KAGVTQTPRYLIKTRGQQVTLSCSPISGHRSVSWYQQTPGQGLQFLFEYFSETQRNKGNFPGRFSGRQFSNSRSEMNVSTLELGDSALYLCASSPSGTPINEQYFGPGTRLTVT.

The chain uses TRBV28 and TRBJ2-2; D perhaps matches TRBD1 (7 bases). Deletions cut 4 bases from V and 4 bases from J, with 13 bases between. There are 15 residues in the CDR3. Per the germline V gene, CDR1 is MDHEN and CDR2 is SYDVKM. The CDR3 coding sequence is TGTGCCAGCAGTTACAGGGGAGGTACCACCGGGGAGCTGTTTTTT. Amino acids: CASSYRGGTTGELFF.

The chain recombines TRBV7-8 with TRBJ1-2, with a possible D match to TRBD1 (5 bases). The V end lost 5 bases, the J end lost 6 bases, and 13 bases lay between the germline ends. The CDR3 is 13 residues long. Germline V gene lookup returns CDR1 SGHVS and CDR2 FQNEAQ. CDR3 in amino acids: CASSPYTRDGYTF. For the CDR3, the DNA is TGTGCCAGCAGCCCTTACACCAGGGATGGCTACACCTTC.

CDR3 region: CASSVRDFYNEQFF. The CDR3 bases are TGTGCCAGCAGTGTCCGGGACTTCTACAATGAGCAGTTCTTC. The chain links TRBV6-1 to TRBJ2-1; tentatively, D is TRBD2 (6 bases). CDR1 and CDR2 (germline): MNHNS, SASEGT. Between the trimmed V and J ends, which lost 4 bases and 3 bases, there was a span of 10 bases. CDR3 length: 14 amino acids.

The chain joins TRBV4-1 to TRBJ1-1; D is undetermined. Germline V CDR1 and CDR2: MGHRA, YSYEKL. CDR3 size: 15 residues. Deletions cut 1 base from V and 0 bases from J, with 9 bases between. CDR3 bases: TGCGCCAGCAGCCAAGGGCGGGTGATGAACACTGAAGCTTTCTTT. As protein: CASSQGRVMNTEAFF.

The rearrangement uses TRBV4-1 and TRBJ1-6, with D possibly TRBD1 on 5 matching bases. Germline V gene data show CDR1 as MGHRA and CDR2 as YSYEKL. This CDR3 region has 21 residues. Deletions cut 5 bases from V and 0 bases from J, with 26 bases between. The CDR3 nucleotides read TGCGCCAGCAGCTTTTCCGGGACTGGCGTCCCGACCAGCTCCTATAATTCACCCCTCCACTTT. Protein product: CASSFSGTGVPTSSYNSPLHF.

The chain is built from TRBV5-5 and TRBJ1-6, with D possibly being TRBD1 (6 bases). This CDR3 is 17 amino acids long. From germline, CDR1 is SGHKS and CDR2 YYEKEE (reference sequence). With 6 bases removed from V and 6 bases from J, the gap between germline ends came to 22 bases. The CDR3 here is CASTLGATSGSNSPLHF. CDR3 nucleotides: TGTGCCAGCACCCTGGGGGCCACCTCTGGAAGTAATTCACCCCTCCACTTT.

This clone occurred once. This sequence joins TRBV5-1 and TRBJ2-7; 11 nucleotides line up with TRBD1. This CDR3 region has 15 residues. Trimming cost V 3 bases and J 3 bases; bases outside gene matches: 5. Germline CDR1 reads SGHRS; CDR2 reads YFSETQ. Written as DNA, the CDR3 is TGCGCCAGCAGCTCCACCGGGACAGGGGGCTACGAGCAGTACTTC. Amino acid sequence: CASSSTGTGGYEQYF.

This chain links TRBV5-4 with TRBJ2-2; 8 bases are shared with TRBD2. The CDR3 consists of 16 residues. Germline assignment: CDR1 SGHNT and CDR2 YYREEE (reference sequence). V trimming: 3 bases; J trimming: 1 base; junction bases outside the gene matches: 5. CDR3 DNA sequence: TGTGCCAGCAGCTCGTTAGCGGGACTGAACACCGGGGAGCTGTTTTTT. Protein sequence: CASSSLAGLNTGELFF. The entire variable domain, with the rest obtained from reference TRBV5-4 and TRBJ2-2, is as follows: ETGVTQSPTHLIKTRGQQVTLRCSSQSGHNTVSWYQQALGQGPQFIFQYYREEENGRGNFPPRFSGLQFPNYSSELNVNALELDDSALYLCASSSLAGLNTGELFFGEGSRLTVL.

This clone turned up a few times. The chain recombines TRBV27 with TRBJ2-7; the D gene is possibly TRBD2 (5 bases). The CDR3 extends over 17 amino acids. In germline, CDR1 is MNHEY, CDR2 SMNVEV (reference sequence). Between the trimmed V and J ends, which lost 3 bases and 0 bases, there was a span of 18 bases. As DNA, the CDR3 is TGTGCCAGCAGTTTGAGCTTGCGAGGACTGAGCTCCTACGAGCAGTACTTC. Encoded protein: CASSLSLRGLSSYEQYF.

The chain carries TRBV6-1 and TRBJ2-7; 9 bases map to TRBD1. The germline CDR1 and CDR2 sequences are MNHNS and SASEGT. V dropped 5 bases and J dropped 3; count of bases not matched to a gene: 5. The length of the CDR3 is 14 residues. This CDR3 is CASSRGTGSYEQYF. CDR3 nucleotides: TGTGCCAGCAGTCGTGGGACAGGGAGCTACGAGCAGTACTTC.

This chain links TRBV30 with TRBJ1-2; TRBD1 aligns across 7 bases. V was pared by 8 bases and J by 8 bases, with 11 bases of the junction left unmatched. CDR1 GTSNPN and CDR2 SVGIG come from the germline V gene (reference sequence). This CDR3 has 12 amino acids. CDR3 DNA: TGTGCCGGATCGAGGGGGCGCGGAGGCTACACCTTC. It is translated as CAGSRGRGGYTF. The full variable domain, rest sourced from reference TRBV30 and TRBJ1-2, is SQTIHQWPATLVQPVGSPLSLECTVEGTSNPNLYWYRQAAGRGLQLLFYSVGIGQISSEVPQNLSASRPQDRQFILSSKKLLLSDSGFYLCAGSRGRGGYTFGSGTRLTVV.

To note about this clone: Other nucleotide sequences in the sample specify the same CDR3. The J gene is TRBJ1-1, the V gene TRBV28; a weak D match, TRBD1 (6 bases). This CDR3 contains 14 residues. The V gene lost 6 bases and the J gene lost 6 bases, with 17 bases spanning the gap. CDR1 MDHEN and CDR2 SYDVKM come from the germline V gene. The CDR3 reads CASRHGQRRAEAFF. CDR3 sequence (DNA): TGTGCCAGCAGGCATGGACAGAGAAGAGCTGAAGCTTTCTTT.

The chain has TRBV28 and TRBJ1-2; tentatively, D is TRBD1 (6 bases). V shed 2 bases and J shed 1 base, with 11 bases lying between them. The germline V gene encodes CDR1 MDHEN and CDR2 SYDVKM. The CDR3 runs to 15 residues. CDR3 in DNA: TGTGCCAGCAGTTTACCGGGACACGTTAACTATGGCTACACCTTC. Protein: CASSLPGHVNYGYTF.

Only a few counts were recorded for this clone. The rearrangement joins TRBV7-9 to TRBJ2-5; TRBD2 is a possible D gene (5 bases). The CDR3 is 14 residues long. Germline values: CDR1 SEHNR, CDR2 FQNEAQ (reference sequence). Trimming took 5 bases from V and 2 from J, leaving 12 bases between them. CDR3 DNA sequence: TGTGCCAGCAGCCGCCATAGCGAACAAGAGACCCAGTACTTC. Translation: CASSRHSEQETQYF.

The chain combines TRBV7-8 with TRBJ2-2; 9 nucleotides align to TRBD1. CDR3 size: 15 residues. Germline V gene lookup returns CDR1 SGHVS and CDR2 FQNEAQ. Losses at the gene ends were 5 bases for V and 5 bases for J; bases not matched to a gene: 6. CDR3 amino acids: CASSPGTGKTGELFF. The DNA of the CDR3 is TGTGCCAGCAGCCCAGGGACAGGGAAAACCGGGGAGCTGTTTTTT.

J is TRBJ1-4 and V is TRBV10-1, with D tentatively TRBD1 (6 bases). The germline gives CDR1 WNHNN, CDR2 SYGVQD (reference sequence). Trimming shortened V by 3 bases and J by 4 bases, and 9 bases separated the two germline ends. The CDR3 runs 14 residues. The DNA of the CDR3 is TGCGCCAGCAGTGACGGGACAAGTAATGAAAAACTGTTTTTT. The encoded protein is CASSDGTSNEKLFF.

The rearrangement links TRBV18 to TRBJ1-2; 7 nucleotides line up with TRBD1. V trimming: 5 bases; J trimming: 0 bases; junction bases outside the gene matches: 9. The CDR3 runs 16 residues. Per the germline V gene, CDR1 is KGHSH and CDR2 is LQKENI. CDR3 DNA: TGTGCCAGCTCAGACCAGGGACAGAACACTAACTATGGCTACACCTTC. This encodes CASSDQGQNTNYGYTF.

This chain uses TRBV5-1 with TRBJ1-1, with D uncertain. The V end lost 0 bases, the J end lost 1 base, and 13 bases lay between the germline ends. Germline CDR1 and CDR2: SGHRS and YFSETQ. The length of the CDR3 is 16 residues. The CDR3 sequence is CASSLGLSVTNTEAFF. CDR3 bases: TGCGCCAGCAGCTTGGGTCTTTCGGTCACGAACACTGAAGCTTTCTTT.

The chain carries TRBV18 and TRBJ1-1, with 10 bases aligning to TRBD1. The J segment lost 1 base and the V segment lost 3 bases, leaving 2 bases of the junction unmatched. CDR3 size: 15 residues. Germline values: CDR1 KGHSH, CDR2 LQKENI. The CDR3 protein is CASSPRDRGNTEAFF. CDR3 nucleotide sequence: TGTGCCAGCTCACCGCGGGACAGGGGGAACACTGAAGCTTTCTTT.

The chain combines TRBV30 with TRBJ2-3; 8 positions agree with TRBD2. This CDR3 comprises 14 residues. Germline V gene data show CDR1 as GTSNPN and CDR2 as SVGIG (reference sequence). V was pared by 2 bases and J by 3 bases, with 4 bases of the junction left unmatched. The CDR3 sequence: CAWSLGLATDTQYF. The CDR3, as DNA: TGTGCCTGGAGTTTAGGACTAGCTACAGATACGCAGTATTTT.

The rearrangement links TRBV7-9 to TRBJ2-7, with D hard to call. This CDR3 is built from 14 residues. CDR1 SEHNR and CDR2 FQNEAQ come from the germline V gene (reference sequence). V lost 8 bases, J lost 1 base, and 15 bases lay in between. CDR3 sequence: CASADTFLSYEQYF. The CDR3 DNA reads TGTGCCAGCGCCGACACCTTTCTATCCTACGAGCAGTACTTC.

The genes are TRBV6-5 and TRBJ2-1, with 7 bases aligning to TRBD2. Losses at the gene ends were 2 bases for V and 7 bases for J; bases not matched to a gene: 8. Per germline, CDR1 MNHEY and CDR2 SVGAGI. The CDR3 is made up of 15 amino acids. CDR3 sequence (DNA): TGTGCCAGCAGTTACGGGGGGGACCTTCCTAATGAGCAGTTCTTC. It translates to CASSYGGDLPNEQFF.